The entry below gives a single TCR beta chain sequence along with its context. Its antigen is unidentified. This entry belongs to a study of OX40 agonist ivuxolimab in advanced cancers. Overall study: Averaging roughly 60 years in age, with a range of roughly 20 to 80, the cohort was around 83% male. Prior therapy, whether anti-PD-1, anti-PD-L1 or anti-CTLA-4, was allowed, and approximately 37% had some. Study conclusions and caveats: Part of the nonresponder group also had normalized T-cell clonal expansion that was low.

The table came from immunoSEQ multiplex PCR; TCRdb's copy has only in-frame clones and leaves some out. Here the sample spans some 130,000 clones, approximately 94% being singletons. The CDR3 is made up of 14 amino acids. CDR1 is LNHDA and CDR2 is SQIVND in the germline V gene (reference sequence). Trimming took 6 bases from V and 2 from J, leaving 14 bases between them. This clonotype was obtained from an adult with an advanced solid tumor such as melanoma, head and neck, liver or kidney cancer. This chain links TRBV19 with TRBJ2-7, with D unclear. Sequenced here: CD4+ or CD8+ T cells sorted from blood, sampled in a trial of the OX40 agonist ivuxolimab. The CDR3 sequence is CASSRDSRAYEQYF. The CDR3 nucleotides read TGTGCCAGTAGCCGCGACTCAAGGGCCTACGAGCAGTACTTC.